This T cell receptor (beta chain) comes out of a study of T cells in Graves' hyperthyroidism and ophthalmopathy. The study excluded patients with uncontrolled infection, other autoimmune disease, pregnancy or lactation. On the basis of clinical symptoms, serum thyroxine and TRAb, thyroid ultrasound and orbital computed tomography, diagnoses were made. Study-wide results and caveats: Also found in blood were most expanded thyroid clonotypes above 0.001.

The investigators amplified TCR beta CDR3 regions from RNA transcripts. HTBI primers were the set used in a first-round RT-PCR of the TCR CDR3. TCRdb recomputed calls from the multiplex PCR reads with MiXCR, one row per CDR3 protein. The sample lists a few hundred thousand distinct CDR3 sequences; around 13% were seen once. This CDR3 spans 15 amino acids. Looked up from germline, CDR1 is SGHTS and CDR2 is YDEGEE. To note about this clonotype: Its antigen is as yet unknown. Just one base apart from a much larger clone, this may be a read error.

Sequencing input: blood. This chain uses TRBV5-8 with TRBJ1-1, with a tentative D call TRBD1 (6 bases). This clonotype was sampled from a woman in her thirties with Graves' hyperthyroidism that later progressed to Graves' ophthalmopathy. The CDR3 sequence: CASSFEGHRNTEALF. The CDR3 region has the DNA TGTGCCAGCAGCTTTGAGGGACATCGGAACACTGAAGCTCTCTTT.